The rows below give T cell receptor beta chains drawn from one sample of a study of shared clonotypes between healthy human individuals. Sequencing was performed with immunoSEQ multiplex PCR; in TCRdb, only in-frame clones are kept and a portion is missing. The profile shows fewer than 2.5 million clones, over 85% of them singletons. What was sequenced was naive CD4+ T cells from PBMCs. The receptors here all came from a man aged 18 to 30 in good health. Some clones in this sample may be carry-over from other donors' samples. Each CDR3 is given with its conserved first and last residue. The D gene is left open where the match is weak. For some rows the clone size is stated as once, few or many, or as a class when expanded; others skip it.

clone_size: NA; v_call: TRBV7-2; j_call: TRBJ2-5; d_call: TRBD2; cdr3_aa: CASSFGGEETQYF; cdr3_nt: TGTGCCAGCAGCTTCGGGGGGGAGGAGACCCAGTACTTC
clone_size: NA; v_call: TRBV15; j_call: TRBJ1-3; d_call: TRBD1; cdr3_aa: CATSSWGQGGNTIYF; cdr3_nt: TGTGCCACCAGCAGTTGGGGACAGGGGGGAAACACCATATATTTT
clone_size: NA; v_call: TRBV5-8; j_call: TRBJ2-5; d_call: TRBD2; cdr3_aa: CASSPGSAGGETQYF; cdr3_nt: TGTGCCAGCAGCCCCGGGTCCGCGGGAGGGGAGACCCAGTACTTC
clone_size: NA; v_call: TRBV28; j_call: TRBJ2-1; d_call: TRBD2; cdr3_aa: CASRGLGLAGYNEQFF; cdr3_nt: TGTGCCAGCAGAGGCCTGGGACTAGCGGGCTACAATGAGCAGTTCTTC
clone_size: NA; v_call: TRBV10-1; j_call: TRBJ1-5; d_call: NA; cdr3_aa: CASSVLQGLGQPQHF; cdr3_nt: TGCGCCAGCAGTGTGTTACAGGGTTTGGGTCAGCCCCAGCATTTT
clone_size: NA; v_call: TRBV29-1; j_call: TRBJ1-4; d_call: TRBD1; cdr3_aa: CSVGRQGEKLFF; cdr3_nt: TGCAGCGTAGGTCGACAGGGTGAAAAACTGTTTTTT
clone_size: NA; v_call: TRBV7-9; j_call: TRBJ2-7; d_call: TRBD1; cdr3_aa: CASSLGQGAPYEQYF; cdr3_nt: TGTGCCAGCAGCTTAGGACAGGGGGCTCCCTACGAGCAGTACTTC
clone_size: NA; v_call: TRBV30; j_call: TRBJ2-7; d_call: TRBD2; cdr3_aa: CAWRPTGLASYEQYF; cdr3_nt: TGTGCCTGGAGGCCGACGGGACTAGCTTCCTACGAGCAGTACTTC
clone_size: NA; v_call: TRBV7-6; j_call: TRBJ1-2; d_call: NA; cdr3_aa: CASSEYMGGYTF; cdr3_nt: TGTGCCAGCAGCGAATACATGGGGGGCTACACCTTC
clone_size: NA; v_call: TRBV30; j_call: TRBJ1-2; d_call: TRBD1; cdr3_aa: CAWSGQGEYYGYTF; cdr3_nt: TGTGCCTGGTCGGGACAGGGGGAGTACTATGGCTACACCTTC
clone_size: once; v_call: TRBV2; j_call: TRBJ1-4; d_call: TRBD1; cdr3_aa: CASIRDSATNEKLFF; cdr3_nt: TGTGCCAGCATACGGGACAGTGCAACTAATGAAAAACTGTTTTTT
clone_size: NA; v_call: TRBV7-2; j_call: TRBJ1-1; d_call: TRBD1; cdr3_aa: CASSFLQGETEAFF; cdr3_nt: TGTGCCAGCAGCTTCCTACAGGGGGAGACTGAAGCTTTCTTT
clone_size: NA; v_call: TRBV7-2; j_call: TRBJ2-7; d_call: TRBD1; cdr3_aa: CASSPDRGFDEQYF; cdr3_nt: TGTGCCAGCAGCCCGGACAGGGGGTTTGACGAGCAGTACTTC
clone_size: NA; v_call: TRBV7-3; j_call: TRBJ2-7; d_call: NA; cdr3_aa: CASSSSGASEQYF; cdr3_nt: TGTGCCAGCAGCTCTTCAGGGGCCTCCGAGCAGTACTTC
clone_size: NA; v_call: TRBV11-2; j_call: TRBJ2-1; d_call: NA; cdr3_aa: CASSLVVGNEQFF; cdr3_nt: TGTGCCAGCAGCTTAGTTGTAGGGAATGAGCAGTTCTTC
clone_size: once; v_call: TRBV4-1; j_call: TRBJ2-3; d_call: NA; cdr3_aa: CASSQVRDTQYF; cdr3_nt: TGCGCCAGCAGCCAAGTTCGGGATACGCAGTATTTT
clone_size: once; v_call: TRBV30; j_call: TRBJ1-1; d_call: NA; cdr3_aa: CAWSVPPPRGRNTEAFF; cdr3_nt: TGTGCCTGGAGTGTACCCCCCCCCAGGGGTCGGAACACTGAAGCTTTCTTT
clone_size: NA; v_call: TRBV7-2; j_call: TRBJ2-1; d_call: NA; cdr3_aa: CASSLAGQYVSEQFF; cdr3_nt: TGTGCCAGCAGCTTAGCGGGACAATATGTAAGTGAGCAGTTCTTC
clone_size: once; v_call: TRBV28; j_call: TRBJ1-2; d_call: NA; cdr3_aa: CASSLGGPPNYGYTF; cdr3_nt: TGTGCCAGCAGTTTAGGTGGGCCCCCGAACTATGGCTACACCTTC
clone_size: few; v_call: TRBV2; j_call: TRBJ1-1; d_call: TRBD1; cdr3_aa: CASRLEQGARTEAFF; cdr3_nt: TGTGCCAGCAGATTGGAACAGGGGGCGAGGACTGAAGCTTTCTTT
clone_size: NA; v_call: TRBV6-5; j_call: TRBJ1-2; d_call: NA; cdr3_aa: CASRQSGLSEGGYTF; cdr3_nt: TGTGCCAGCAGGCAGTCGGGATTATCGGAGGGTGGCTACACCTTC
clone_size: NA; v_call: TRBV7-2; j_call: TRBJ1-4; d_call: NA; cdr3_aa: CASSGGQPREKLFF; cdr3_nt: TGTGCCAGCAGTGGGGGGCAGCCGCGGGAAAAACTGTTTTTT
clone_size: few; v_call: TRBV5-4; j_call: TRBJ2-2; d_call: TRBD1; cdr3_aa: CASSRGQGAAGELFF; cdr3_nt: TGTGCCAGCAGCCGGGGACAGGGGGCGGCCGGGGAGCTGTTTTTT
clone_size: NA; v_call: TRBV4-1; j_call: TRBJ1-4; d_call: TRBD1; cdr3_aa: CASSQSSTGNEKLFF; cdr3_nt: TGCGCCAGCAGCCAATCCTCGACAGGGAATGAAAAACTGTTTTTT
clone_size: NA; v_call: TRBV18; j_call: TRBJ2-7; d_call: TRBD1; cdr3_aa: CASSLTQTGSEQYF; cdr3_nt: TGTGCCAGCTCACTCACCCAGACAGGGTCCGAGCAGTACTTC
clone_size: NA; v_call: TRBV28; j_call: TRBJ1-1; d_call: NA; cdr3_aa: CASSLSPERNAFF; cdr3_nt: TGTGCCAGCAGTTTGAGTCCGGAACGGAATGCTTTCTTT
clone_size: NA; v_call: TRBV19; j_call: TRBJ1-2; d_call: NA; cdr3_aa: CASSMGRNYGYTF; cdr3_nt: TGTGCCAGTAGTATGGGCAGGAACTATGGCTACACCTTC
clone_size: NA; v_call: TRBV5-1; j_call: TRBJ2-1; d_call: TRBD2; cdr3_aa: CASSRGVAGNNEQFF; cdr3_nt: TGCGCCAGCAGCCGAGGGGTAGCGGGAAACAATGAGCAGTTCTTC
clone_size: NA; v_call: TRBV7-2; j_call: TRBJ2-2; d_call: NA; cdr3_aa: CASSRPIAGANTGELFF; cdr3_nt: TGTGCCAGCAGTCGACCCATTGCAGGCGCGAACACCGGGGAGCTGTTTTTT
clone_size: NA; v_call: TRBV7-3; j_call: TRBJ2-1; d_call: NA; cdr3_aa: CASSLSREGYEQFF; cdr3_nt: TGTGCCAGCAGCTTATCTAGGGAAGGGTATGAGCAGTTCTTC
clone_size: NA; v_call: TRBV6-1; j_call: TRBJ2-7; d_call: TRBD2; cdr3_aa: CASSEVVPREEQYF; cdr3_nt: TGTGCCAGCAGTGAAGTTGTACCGCGGGAGGAGCAGTACTTC
clone_size: NA; v_call: TRBV6-6; j_call: TRBJ2-1; d_call: NA; cdr3_aa: CASSYSGGTYNEQFF; cdr3_nt: TGTGCCAGCAGTTACTCGGGGGGCACCTACAATGAGCAGTTCTTC
clone_size: NA; v_call: TRBV19; j_call: TRBJ1-3; d_call: NA; cdr3_aa: CASSPRTVGSGNTIYF; cdr3_nt: TGTGCCAGTAGTCCACGGACAGTAGGCTCTGGAAACACCATATATTTT
clone_size: NA; v_call: TRBV19; j_call: TRBJ2-7; d_call: NA; cdr3_aa: CASTKRSGGTYEQYF; cdr3_nt: TGTGCCAGTACCAAAAGATCCGGGGGAACCTACGAGCAGTACTTC
clone_size: few; v_call: TRBV20-1; j_call: TRBJ1-1; d_call: NA; cdr3_aa: CSARVGVPAFF; cdr3_nt: TGCAGTGCTAGAGTCGGGGTCCCGGCTTTCTTT
clone_size: NA; v_call: TRBV6-4; j_call: TRBJ2-2; d_call: NA; cdr3_aa: CASSESGGVALGELFF; cdr3_nt: TGTGCCAGCAGTGAAAGCGGCGGGGTGGCGTTAGGGGAGCTGTTTTTT
clone_size: NA; v_call: TRBV27; j_call: TRBJ1-5; d_call: NA; cdr3_aa: CASPRDFYNQPQHF; cdr3_nt: TGTGCCAGCCCCAGGGATTTCTACAATCAGCCCCAGCATTTT
clone_size: NA; v_call: TRBV11-2; j_call: TRBJ2-1; d_call: TRBD2; cdr3_aa: CASSLGGSVYNEQFF; cdr3_nt: TGTGCCAGCAGCTTAGGCGGGAGCGTCTACAATGAGCAGTTCTTC
clone_size: NA; v_call: TRBV5-5; j_call: TRBJ1-5; d_call: TRBD1; cdr3_aa: CASSPGQPNQPQHF; cdr3_nt: TGTGCCAGCAGCCCGGGACAGCCCAATCAGCCCCAGCATTTT
clone_size: NA; v_call: TRBV18; j_call: TRBJ2-6; d_call: TRBD1; cdr3_aa: CASSRDRGTGANVLTF; cdr3_nt: TGTGCCAGCTCAAGGGACAGGGGAACTGGGGCCAACGTCCTGACTTTC
clone_size: NA; v_call: TRBV5-1; j_call: TRBJ2-1; d_call: NA; cdr3_aa: CASRGAVAAYNEQFF; cdr3_nt: TGCGCCAGCAGGGGAGCGGTCGCCGCCTACAATGAGCAGTTCTTC
clone_size: NA; v_call: TRBV5-4; j_call: TRBJ2-1; d_call: TRBD2; cdr3_aa: CASSLVAGGGFGEQFF; cdr3_nt: TGTGCCAGCAGCTTGGTGGCGGGAGGCGGGTTTGGTGAGCAGTTCTTC
clone_size: NA; v_call: TRBV6-5; j_call: TRBJ2-2; d_call: NA; cdr3_aa: CASSRLAGTGELFF; cdr3_nt: TGTGCCAGCAGCAGGCTAGCCGGCACCGGGGAGCTGTTTTTT
clone_size: NA; v_call: TRBV6-1; j_call: TRBJ1-1; d_call: TRBD1; cdr3_aa: CASGRGVMNTEAFF; cdr3_nt: TGTGCCAGCGGCAGGGGGGTTATGAACACTGAAGCTTTCTTT
clone_size: NA; v_call: TRBV2; j_call: TRBJ1-5; d_call: NA; cdr3_aa: CASSELNGVGPQHF; cdr3_nt: TGTGCCAGCAGTGAATTGAACGGGGTGGGGCCCCAGCATTTT
clone_size: NA; v_call: TRBV28; j_call: TRBJ2-3; d_call: NA; cdr3_aa: CASSLRGTDTQYF; cdr3_nt: TGTGCCAGCAGTTTAAGGGGAACAGATACGCAGTATTTT
clone_size: NA; v_call: TRBV5-1; j_call: TRBJ1-1; d_call: NA; cdr3_aa: CASSLQGPHTEAFF; cdr3_nt: TGCGCCAGCAGCTTGCAGGGGCCTCACACTGAAGCTTTCTTT
clone_size: NA; v_call: TRBV14; j_call: TRBJ2-7; d_call: TRBD1; cdr3_aa: CASSQRTGNIEQYF; cdr3_nt: TGTGCCAGCAGCCAAAGGACAGGGAATATCGAGCAGTACTTC
clone_size: NA; v_call: TRBV6-5; j_call: TRBJ1-1; d_call: NA; cdr3_aa: CASSYRRVTRGTEAFF; cdr3_nt: TGTGCCAGCAGTTATCGGAGGGTGACGCGTGGGACTGAAGCTTTCTTT
clone_size: NA; v_call: TRBV5-1; j_call: TRBJ2-6; d_call: NA; cdr3_aa: CASSRGQREAGANVLTF; cdr3_nt: TGCGCCAGCAGTCGCGGACAGAGGGAGGCTGGGGCCAACGTCCTGACTTTC
clone_size: NA; v_call: TRBV7-2; j_call: TRBJ2-2; d_call: NA; cdr3_aa: CASSSMGRRDTGELFF; cdr3_nt: TGTGCCAGCAGCTCAATGGGCCGGAGGGACACCGGGGAGCTGTTTTTT
clone_size: NA; v_call: TRBV27; j_call: TRBJ2-3; d_call: TRBD2; cdr3_aa: CASSRGLAGGVYTQYF; cdr3_nt: TGTGCCAGCAGCCGGGGACTAGCGGGAGGGGTATATACGCAGTATTTT
clone_size: NA; v_call: TRBV7-2; j_call: TRBJ1-2; d_call: NA; cdr3_aa: CASSFDPTNYGYTF; cdr3_nt: TGTGCCAGCAGCTTTGACCCTACTAACTATGGCTACACCTTC
clone_size: NA; v_call: TRBV27; j_call: TRBJ2-7; d_call: NA; cdr3_aa: CASSRGMASYEQYF; cdr3_nt: TGTGCCAGCAGTCGGGGGATGGCCTCCTACGAGCAGTACTTC
clone_size: NA; v_call: TRBV9; j_call: TRBJ2-1; d_call: TRBD2; cdr3_aa: CASSRQRGHYNEQFF; cdr3_nt: TGTGCCAGCAGCCGGCAGCGGGGTCACTACAATGAGCAGTTCTTC
clone_size: NA; v_call: TRBV7-9; j_call: TRBJ2-1; d_call: NA; cdr3_aa: CASSFPTLPYNEQFF; cdr3_nt: TGTGCCAGCAGCTTTCCGACCCTACCTTACAATGAGCAGTTCTTC
clone_size: NA; v_call: TRBV7-2; j_call: TRBJ2-2; d_call: TRBD2; cdr3_aa: CASGWTRSGELFF; cdr3_nt: TGTGCCTCAGGGTGGACTAGATCCGGGGAGCTGTTTTTT
clone_size: NA; v_call: TRBV9; j_call: TRBJ2-5; d_call: NA; cdr3_aa: CASSGGGYQETQYF; cdr3_nt: TGTGCCAGCAGCGGAGGTGGGTACCAAGAGACCCAGTACTTC
clone_size: NA; v_call: TRBV29-1; j_call: TRBJ1-5; d_call: NA; cdr3_aa: CSVTAGVSNQPQHF; cdr3_nt: TGCAGCGTGACTGCAGGGGTTAGCAATCAGCCCCAGCATTTT
clone_size: NA; v_call: TRBV10-3; j_call: TRBJ2-5; d_call: NA; cdr3_aa: CAIRASALRETQYF; cdr3_nt: TGTGCCATCCGGGCTTCGGCCCTGAGAGAGACCCAGTACTTC